This T cell receptor beta chain was retrieved from a study of long-term antiretroviral therapy in people with HIV. The study, taken as a whole, reports: Upon ART, diversity increased but remained lower than transplant donor controls. HIV repertoire CDR3 lengths ranged less widely than those of controls.

The germline CDR1 and CDR2 sequences are SNHLY and FYNNEI. Between the trimmed V and J ends, which lost 4 bases and 4 bases, there was a span of 14 bases. CDR3 length: 15 amino acids. Samples were assayed with immunoSEQ v3.0 at survey level. Sequencing was performed with immunoSEQ multiplex PCR; in TCRdb, only in-frame clones are kept and a portion is missing. The repertoire holds about 21,000 clones, roughly nine tenths seen once, with over 7.5% in the top ten. As to this clone: Its target is not known.

Participants who had HIV were, without exception, treated in the United States. The sequenced sample was unsorted PBMCs, obtained nearly 4.5 years before starting antiretroviral therapy. This chain uses TRBV2 with TRBJ1-5; D may be TRBD1 (5 bases). The TCR originated in a woman aged 25 to 39 with HIV. The CDR3 sequence is CASSGAVGVNQPQHF. Written as DNA, the CDR3 is TGTGCCAGCAGTGGCGCAGTGGGGGTAAATCAGCCCCAGCATTTT.